The 11 T cell receptor beta chains listed next were all sequenced from one sample in a study of blood T cell repertoires in COVID-19. This table comes from immunoSEQ multiplex PCR, and its TCRdb copy is limited to in-frame clones, with some not included. The repertoire includes about 410,000 clones, 75% to 90% of them detected once, and approximately 1.5% sits in the top ten. The source material was peripheral blood. The source of these receptors is a woman between 40 and 50 years old with COVID-19, enrolled during active disease.

This chain connects TRBV6-2 or TRBV6-3 to TRBJ2-1; 11 bases are shared with TRBD2. The CDR3 contains 15 residues. With 2 bases clipped from V and 6 bases from J, the junction kept 3 bases outside the gene matches. Germline V gene data show CDR1 as MNHEY and CDR2 as SVGEGT. The CDR3 nucleotides are TGTGCCAGCAGTTACATCCTAGCGGGGGGCAATGAGCAGTTCTTC. The encoded protein is CASSYILAGGNEQFF.

The chain joins TRBV28 to TRBJ1-4; weak D call: TRBD1 (6 bases). CDR1 and CDR2 (germline): MDHEN, SYDVKM. The CDR3 runs to 15 residues. V was pared by 4 bases and J by 0 bases, with 9 bases between. CDR3 protein: CASSSSGATNEKLFF. The CDR3 DNA follows: TGTGCCAGCAGTTCTTCAGGGGCAACTAATGAAAAACTGTTTTTT. Full variable domain (missing parts from reference TRBV28 and TRBJ1-4): DVKVTQSSRYLVKRTGEKVFLECVQDMDHENMFWYRQDPGLGLRLIYFSYDVKMKEKGDIPEGYSVSREKKERFSLILESASTNQTSMYLCASSSSGATNEKLFFGSGTQLSVL.

CDR3: CASSLPGAGVAKNIQYF. As DNA, the CDR3 is TGTGCCAGCAGCTTACCCGGAGCGGGGGTAGCCAAAAACATTCAGTACTTC. The chain carries TRBV7-2 and TRBJ2-4; TRBD2 aligns across 8 bases. V shed 2 bases and J 0 bases; nucleotides not matched to a gene: 6. The CDR3 contains 17 residues. The germline gives CDR1 SGHTA, CDR2 FQGNSA.

V and J are TRBV7-2 and TRBJ2-2, with 7 bases that match TRBD2. Losses at the gene ends were 5 bases for V and 7 bases for J; bases not matched to a gene: 19. There are 18 residues in the CDR3. CDR1 and CDR2 (germline): SGHTA, FQGNSA. In DNA, the CDR3 is TGTGCCAGCAGCCACGGGACTACCGGATTGGTGAGCGGCGGGGAGCTGTTTTTT. The encoded protein is CASSHGTTGLVSGGELFF.

The V and J genes are TRBV27 and TRBJ2-4; D is undetermined. The V gene's germline CDR1 is MNHEY and CDR2 SMNVEV (reference sequence). Trimming shortened V by 5 bases and J by 0 bases, and 20 bases separated the two germline ends. The CDR3 extends over 18 amino acids. Here the CDR3 DNA reads TGTGCCAGCAGTCCAACCCCAGTACAGTGGCTAGCCAAAAACATTCAGTACTTC. This encodes CASSPTPVQWLAKNIQYF.

The rearrangement links TRBV29-1 to TRBJ2-3, with a possible D match to TRBD2 (6 bases). The CDR3 spans 17 residues. Trimming cost V 0 bases and J 4 bases, with 20 bases left between them. From germline, CDR1 is SQVTM and CDR2 ANQGSEA. The CDR3 DNA sequence: TGCAGCGTTGAAGATACCGGGACTGCGACTCGTCCAGATACGCAGTATTTT. This gives the protein CSVEDTGTATRPDTQYF.

The chain employs TRBV9 and TRBJ1-2, with a weak D call TRBD1 (6 bases). The CDR3 length is 15 residues. Germline lookup yields CDR1 SGDLS and CDR2 YYNGEE. Trimming removed 0 bases from V and 5 bases from J, with 14 bases in between. In nucleotides, the CDR3 is TGTGCCAGCAGCGTAGGGGTGACAGGATATTATGGCTACACCTTC. Its translation is CASSVGVTGYYGYTF.

J is TRBJ2-6 and V is TRBV28; TRBD1 is a possible D gene (5 bases). V was shortened by 5 bases and J by 0 bases, with 11 bases between the two germline ends. Germline loops: CDR1 MDHEN, CDR2 SYDVKM. The CDR3 has 16 residues. The CDR3 DNA follows: TGTGCCAGCAGTCTTGACAGTTACTCTGGGGCCAACGTCCTGACTTTC. Amino acid sequence: CASSLDSYSGANVLTF.

This clone was seen only a few times. The chain couples TRBV5-5 to TRBJ2-3; the match to TRBD2 covers 8 bases. The CDR3 spans 20 residues. V lost 4 bases, J lost 6 bases, and 25 bases stayed unmatched. CDR1 is SGHKS and CDR2 is YYEKEE in the germline V gene (reference sequence). The CDR3 coding sequence is TGTGCCAGCAGCCCCGGCGGGGAGGTAGCGGGATGGGAGAGGGTTGATACGCAGTATTTT. This codes for CASSPGGEVAGWERVDTQYF.

This chain connects TRBV19 to TRBJ1-3; tentative D call: TRBD1 (5 bases). Germline lookup yields CDR1 LNHDA and CDR2 SQIVND (reference sequence). The CDR3 covers 15 residues. The germline V and J ends were trimmed by 5 bases and 0 bases, with 11 bases remaining between them. CDR3 amino acids: CASSARGTSGNTIYF. CDR3 coding DNA: TGTGCCAGTAGTGCTCGGGGGACCTCTGGAAACACCATATATTTT. The full variable domain, completed using reference TRBV19 and TRBJ1-3, is DGGITQSPKYLFRKEGQNVTLSCEQNLNHDAMYWYRQDPGQGLRLIYYSQIVNDFQKGDIAEGYSVSREKKESFPLTVTSAQKNPTAFYLCASSARGTSGNTIYFGEGSWLTVV.

For the CDR3, the DNA is TGTGCCAGCAGTTTCAGCGGGCGAGAAGGCAATGAGCAGTTCTTC. This translates into CASSFSGREGNEQFF. The V gene is TRBV6-4, the J gene TRBJ2-1; the D gene is possibly TRBD2 (6 bases). The germline V and J ends were trimmed by 5 bases and 6 bases, with 17 bases remaining between them. Germline V gene lookup returns CDR1 MRHNA and CDR2 SNTAGT. The CDR3 spans 15 residues.